This TCR beta chain was sequenced for a study of blood T cell repertoires in COVID-19. About the research overall: Sites in the United States, Italy and Spain provided acute and convalescent COVID-19 samples. PBMCs, B-cell-depleted T cells, or T cells were the source of the cDNA or gDNA that made up the material.

How the authors handled the data: From reference gene primer amplification, estimates of nucleated cell counts were derived. Using immunoSEQ multiplex PCR, the repertoire was profiled, and TCRdb retains in-frame clones only, with some absent. That table is the source of V, J and clone size, and D and trimming were worked out from the DNA. The data hold nearly 200,000 clones, with around four fifths observed a single time. Germline V gene lookup returns CDR1 MNHEY and CDR2 SVGAGI. There are 15 residues in the CDR3. V trimming: 6 bases; J trimming: 0 bases; junction bases outside the gene matches: 4. The receptor comes from a human donor in a cohort sampled during active COVID-19. This chain uses TRBV6-5 with TRBJ2-4, with 8 positions matching TRBD1. The sample comprised peripheral blood. The CDR3: CASRDRDLAKNIQYF. CDR3 nucleotide sequence: TGTGCCAGCAGGGACAGGGACCTAGCCAAAAACATTCAGTACTTC.